Sequencing of this T cell receptor beta chain was carried out in a study of T cells in Graves' hyperthyroidism and ophthalmopathy. This clonotype appeared many times. As yet, its antigen is unknown. TCR beta CDR3 region amplification was performed from RNA transcripts. When the TCR CDR3 underwent first-round RT-PCR, the HTBI primer set was used. Each CDR3 protein gets one entry after TCRdb re-called the multiplex PCR reads with MiXCR. Altogether about 300,000 distinct CDR3 sequences are present, under 30% being singletons, with the ten largest covering around 30%. With a duration under 2 months, the hyperthyroidism was newly diagnosed in patients aged 18 to 65. With 3 bases removed from V and 7 bases from J, the gap between germline ends came to 15 bases. The CDR3 sequence is 15 residues long. Points from the study as a whole: Progression to ophthalmopathy was predicted a median of about six months early.

The TCR originated in a man aged 35 to 55 with Graves' hyperthyroidism that later progressed to Graves' ophthalmopathy. This chain connects TRBV12-3 or TRBV12-4 to TRBJ2-2; D perhaps matches TRBD2 (5 bases). The sample was blood. The CDR3 protein is CASSFLGSDGGELFF. DNA for the CDR3: TGTGCCAGCAGTTTTCTAGGGAGTGATGGCGGGGAGCTGTTTTTT.